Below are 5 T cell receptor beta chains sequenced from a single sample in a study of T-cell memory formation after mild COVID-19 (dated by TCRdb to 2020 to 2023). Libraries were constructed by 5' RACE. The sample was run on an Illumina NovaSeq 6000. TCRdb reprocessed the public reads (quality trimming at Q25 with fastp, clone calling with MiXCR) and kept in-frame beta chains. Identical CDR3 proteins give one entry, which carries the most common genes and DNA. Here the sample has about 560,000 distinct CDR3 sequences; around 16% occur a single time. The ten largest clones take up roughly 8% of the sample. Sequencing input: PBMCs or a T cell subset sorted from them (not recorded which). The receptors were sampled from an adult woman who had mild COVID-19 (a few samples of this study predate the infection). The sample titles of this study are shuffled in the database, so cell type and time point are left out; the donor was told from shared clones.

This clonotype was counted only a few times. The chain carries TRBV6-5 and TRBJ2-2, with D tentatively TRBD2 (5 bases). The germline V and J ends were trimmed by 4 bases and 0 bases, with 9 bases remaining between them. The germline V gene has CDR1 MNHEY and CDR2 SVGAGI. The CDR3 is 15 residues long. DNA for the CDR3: TGTGCCAGCAGTTTCCTAGCTCCGAACACCGGGGAGCTGTTTTTT. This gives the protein CASSFLAPNTGELFF.

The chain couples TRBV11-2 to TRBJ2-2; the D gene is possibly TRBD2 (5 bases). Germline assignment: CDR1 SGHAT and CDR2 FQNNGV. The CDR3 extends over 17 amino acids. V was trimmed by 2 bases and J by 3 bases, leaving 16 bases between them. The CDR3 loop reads CASSLFPLALDTGELFF. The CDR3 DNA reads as TGTGCCAGCAGCTTATTCCCGCTAGCCCTGGACACCGGGGAGCTGTTTTTT.

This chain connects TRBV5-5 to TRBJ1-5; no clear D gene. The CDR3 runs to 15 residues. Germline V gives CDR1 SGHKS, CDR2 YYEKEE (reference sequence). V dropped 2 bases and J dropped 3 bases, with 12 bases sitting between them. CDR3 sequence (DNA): TGTGCCAGCAGCTTAGGTCAGTTGGCCAATCAGCCCCAGCATTTT. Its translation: CASSLGQLANQPQHF.

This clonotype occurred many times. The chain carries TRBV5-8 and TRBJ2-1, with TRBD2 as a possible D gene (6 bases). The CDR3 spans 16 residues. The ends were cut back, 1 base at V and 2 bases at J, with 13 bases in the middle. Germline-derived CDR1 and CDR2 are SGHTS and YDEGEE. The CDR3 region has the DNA TGTGCCAGCAGCTTGTCTGTGGGAGGAACCTACAATGAGCAGTTCTTC. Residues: CASSLSVGGTYNEQFF.

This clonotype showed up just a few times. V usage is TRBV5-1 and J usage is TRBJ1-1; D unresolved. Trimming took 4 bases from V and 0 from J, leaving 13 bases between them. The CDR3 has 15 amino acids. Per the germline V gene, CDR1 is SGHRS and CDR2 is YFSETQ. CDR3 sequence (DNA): TGCGCCAGCAGCCTTGGACCCATCCTGAACACTGAAGCTTTCTTT. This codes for CASSLGPILNTEAFF.